A single sample is the source of the 32 T cell receptor beta chains below, sequenced in a study of OX40 agonist ivuxolimab in advanced cancers. Sequenced by immunoSEQ multiplex PCR; TCRdb stores in-frame clones only, minus some. The sample records roughly 56,000 clones, less than 85% being singletons. This specimen was CD4+ or CD8+ T cells sorted from blood, taken in a trial of the OX40 agonist ivuxolimab. Receptors were obtained from an adult with an advanced solid tumor such as melanoma, head and neck, liver or kidney cancer.

The gene calls are TRBV28 and TRBJ1-1, with D perhaps matching TRBD1 (5 bases). CDR1 is MDHEN, CDR2 SYDVKM, per germline. The CDR3 length is 16 residues. V lost 7 bases and J 0 bases, leaving 18 bases between the germline ends. The CDR3 DNA reads TGTGCCAGCAATTCCGGGGCCCTCACGATGAACACTGAAGCTTTCTTT. Translating gives CASNSGALTMNTEAFF.

This chain uses TRBV7-9 with TRBJ2-7, with no clear D. V gave up 5 bases and J gave up 4 bases, with 21 bases separating them. The CDR3 spans 16 residues. Germline-derived CDR1 and CDR2 are SEHNR and FQNEAQ (reference sequence). The CDR3 coding sequence is TGTGCCAGCAGCACTGCCAGGTACGGGCTCGGGTACGAGCAGTACTTC. It is translated as CASSTARYGLGYEQYF.

Concerning this clone: Other DNA variants within this sample encode the same CDR3. The genes are TRBV19 and TRBJ2-5, with D hard to call. Trimming shortened V by 3 bases and J by 1 base, and 6 bases separated the two germline ends. The CDR3 extends over 13 amino acids. CDR1 LNHDA and CDR2 SQIVND come from the germline V gene (reference sequence). Here the CDR3 DNA reads TGTGCCAGTAGTATGGGATTCCAAGAGACCCAGTACTTC. Translating gives CASSMGFQETQYF.

This chain connects TRBV6-5 to TRBJ1-6, with D perhaps matching TRBD1 (5 bases). V was cut by 6 bases and J by 5 bases, with 11 bases left in between. CDR3 length: 14 residues. Germline CDR1 is MNHEY and CDR2 is SVGAGI. CDR3 in amino acids: CASRFGGHNSPLHF. The CDR3 bases are TGTGCCAGCAGATTTGGGGGACATAATTCACCCCTCCACTTT.

The chain has TRBV7-2 and TRBJ1-1; 7 bases map to TRBD1. Trimming removed 5 bases from V and 0 bases from J; junction bases left unmatched: 3. The length of the CDR3 is 14 residues. Germline V CDR1 and CDR2: SGHTA, FQGNSA. CDR3 nucleotide sequence: TGTGCCAGCAGCACCACAGGGGTGAACACTGAAGCTTTCTTT. Its translation: CASSTTGVNTEAFF.

This chain joins TRBV4-3 and TRBJ1-6, with TRBD1 matching over 10 bases. This CDR3 region has 16 residues. Germline V gene sequence: CDR1 LGHNA, CDR2 YSLEER. The ends lost 0 bases at V and 10 bases at J; junction bases unmatched: 6. CDR3 sequence (DNA): TGCGCCAGCAGCCAAGAAGGACGGACAGGGGGATCACCCCTCCACTTT. Translating gives CASSQEGRTGGSPLHF.

The gene calls are TRBV7-2 and TRBJ2-7; possibly TRBD1 or TRBD2 for D (5 bases each). This CDR3 has 18 amino acids. The germline V gene encodes CDR1 SGHTA and CDR2 FQGNSA. V lost 1 base and J lost 3, with 22 bases in between. The CDR3 reads CASSLDYGRGPSGYEQYF. CDR3 nucleotide sequence: TGTGCCAGCAGCTTAGATTATGGCCGGGGCCCTTCGGGCTACGAGCAGTACTTC.

A few counts support this clone. The V call is TRBV6-6, the J call TRBJ2-7, with 10 nucleotides matching TRBD2. V lost 3 bases to trimming and J lost 2 bases; unmatched junction nucleotides: 1. CDR1 MNHNY and CDR2 SVGAGI come from the germline V gene (reference sequence). The CDR3 spans 14 residues. CDR3 DNA sequence: TGTGCCAGCAGTTATGGGACTAGCGCCTACGAGCAGTACTTC. Translation: CASSYGTSAYEQYF.

The V and J genes are TRBV9 and TRBJ2-2; tentatively, D is TRBD1 (6 bases). V lost 4 bases, J lost 0 bases, and 13 bases lay in between. Per germline, CDR1 SGDLS and CDR2 YYNGEE. This CDR3 spans 16 amino acids. CDR3 DNA sequence: TGTGCCAGCAGCCCTCGGGACATTTCGAACACCGGGGAGCTGTTTTTT. Translating it yields CASSPRDISNTGELFF. Together with reference TRBV9 and TRBJ2-2, the CDR3 gives the full variable domain: DSGVTQTPKHLITATGQRVTLRCSPRSGDLSVYWYQQSLDQGLQFLIQYYNGEERAKGNILERFSAQQFPDLHSELNLSSLELGDSALYFCASSPRDISNTGELFFGEGSRLTVL.

The chain combines TRBV7-9 with TRBJ1-1; 8 bases map to TRBD1. Germline V gene sequence: CDR1 SEHNR, CDR2 FQNEAQ (reference sequence). The CDR3 loop spans 14 amino acids. Unmatched junction bases numbered 6, after V lost 4 bases and J lost 5 bases. The CDR3 sequence: CASSSQGVGTEAFF. The CDR3 DNA reads as TGTGCCAGCAGCTCACAGGGGGTTGGAACTGAAGCTTTCTTT.

The chain is built from TRBV6-6 and TRBJ1-1; D is unresolved. The CDR3 is 12 amino acids. Trimming stripped 5 bases from V and 2 bases from J, with 6 bases between. Germline lookup yields CDR1 MNHNY and CDR2 SVGAGI (reference sequence). The CDR3 here is CASSPGNTEAFF. Written as DNA, the CDR3 is TGTGCCAGCAGTCCGGGCAACACTGAAGCTTTCTTT.

The CDR3 DNA reads as TGTGCCAGCAGCGGCGGACAGGGGGACTATGGCTACACCTTC. Translated: CASSGGQGDYGYTF. The V and J genes are TRBV4-2 and TRBJ1-2, with 10 bases matching TRBD1. Germline CDR1 is LGHNA and CDR2 is YNFKEQ. J lost 3 bases, V lost 5 bases, and 3 bases had no gene match. This CDR3 has 14 amino acids.

This chain connects TRBV7-9 to TRBJ1-2; a possible D gene is TRBD1 (5 bases). The CDR3 spans 14 residues. Trimming cost V 1 base and J 7 bases, with 13 bases left between them. CDR1 and CDR2 (germline): SEHNR, FQNEAQ (reference sequence). Here the CDR3 DNA reads TGTGCCAGCAGCTTAGATTCAGGGTTTGGTGGCTACACCTTC. This codes for CASSLDSGFGGYTF.

This chain uses TRBV6-6 with TRBJ2-1, with a tentative D call TRBD1 (5 bases). The CDR3 extends over 11 amino acids. With 7 bases removed from V and 4 bases from J, the gap between germline ends came to 5 bases. Germline CDR1 is MNHNY and CDR2 is SVGAGI (reference sequence). The CDR3: CASTGYNEQFF. The DNA for the CDR3 is TGTGCCAGCACAGGGTACAATGAGCAGTTCTTC.

The rearrangement links TRBV6-6 to TRBJ1-1; D perhaps matches TRBD1 (5 bases). This CDR3 has 14 amino acids. V was clipped by 5 bases and J by 8 bases, with 18 bases between them. CDR1 and CDR2 from the germline V gene are MNHNY and SVGAGI (reference sequence). DNA of the CDR3: TGTGCCAGCAGTACCTCGGGACGGCCAAGGGAAGCTTTCTTT. Its translation: CASSTSGRPREAFF.

CDR3 coding DNA: TGTGCCAGCAGCGTAATGCCCTACAATGAGCAGTTCTTC. Translation gives CASSVMPYNEQFF. The rearrangement joins TRBV9 to TRBJ2-1; no clear D gene. Germline V gives CDR1 SGDLS, CDR2 YYNGEE. V dropped 1 base and J dropped 2 bases, with 4 bases sitting between them. CDR3 length equals 13 residues.

The chain is built from TRBV5-1 and TRBJ2-2; 8 bases align to TRBD2. CDR3 length: 15 amino acids. The V gene end was trimmed by 2 bases and the J gene end by 2 bases; junction bases not matched to a gene: 2. Germline-derived CDR1 and CDR2 are SGHRS and YFSETQ. CDR3 in amino acids: CASSLLADNTGELFF. CDR3 DNA: TGCGCCAGCAGCTTACTAGCGGACAACACCGGGGAGCTGTTTTTT.

V is TRBV5-1 and J is TRBJ2-3; TRBD2 matches at 9 bases. Looked up from germline, CDR1 is SGHRS and CDR2 is YFSETQ. The V and J ends lost 1 base and 2 bases, in that order; junction bases with no gene match: 5. The length of the CDR3 is 16 residues. The CDR3 sequence: CASSLSGGTHTDTQYF. The DNA of the CDR3 is TGCGCCAGCAGCTTGAGCGGGGGGACCCACACAGATACGCAGTATTTT.

The gene calls are TRBV7-2 and TRBJ2-5; TRBD1 might be the D (6 bases). The V end lost 3 bases, the J end lost 5 bases, and 10 bases lay between the germline ends. Germline V gene data show CDR1 as SGHTA and CDR2 as FQGNSA. The CDR3 covers 13 residues. The CDR3 sequence is CASSLGQRETQYF. DNA of the CDR3: TGTGCCAGCAGCTTGGGACAACGCGAGACCCAGTACTTC. The entire variable domain, with the rest obtained from reference TRBV7-2 and TRBJ2-5, is as follows: GAGVSQSPSNKVTEKGKDVELRCDPISGHTALYWYRQSLGQGLEFLIYFQGNSAPDKSGLPSDRFSAERTGGSVSTLTIQRTQQEDSAVYLCASSLGQRETQYFGPGTRLLVL.

Note on this clone: Just one base apart from a much larger clone, this may be a read error. The rearrangement uses TRBV7-3 and TRBJ2-5; D is possibly TRBD2 (6 bases). The CDR3 is made up of 15 amino acids. Germline assignment: CDR1 SGHTA and CDR2 FQGTGA. The ends were cut back, 4 bases at V and 4 bases at J, with 16 bases in the middle. Here the CDR3 DNA reads TGTGCCAGCAGCTCTCCGGGACTGGGGGGAGAGACCCAGTACTTC. Translation: CASSSPGLGGETQYF.

J is TRBJ2-5 and V is TRBV7-2; 7 nucleotides match TRBD1. Germline values: CDR1 SGHTA, CDR2 FQGNSA. V lost 5 bases to trimming and J lost 4 bases; unmatched junction nucleotides: 7. This CDR3 has 14 amino acids. CDR3 DNA: TGTGCCAGCAGCGCCCAGACAGGGCCAGAGACCCAGTACTTC. Protein sequence: CASSAQTGPETQYF.

This sequence joins TRBV4-3 and TRBJ1-1; 10 bases map to TRBD1. CDR1 LGHNA and CDR2 YSLEER come from the germline V gene. The CDR3 runs 16 residues. The V segment lost 3 bases and the J segment 2 bases; nucleotides outside the gene matches: 6. CDR3 DNA sequence: TGCGCCAGCAGCCACCGCGGGACAGGGGAAAACACTGAAGCTTTCTTT. Residues: CASSHRGTGENTEAFF.

The rearrangement joins TRBV5-6 to TRBJ2-1; TRBD2 matches at 7 bases. Germline lookup yields CDR1 SGHDT and CDR2 YYEEEE. This CDR3 is built from 14 residues. J gave up 3 bases and V 4 bases, and 4 bases lay outside the gene matches. CDR3 DNA: TGTGCCAGCAGCCTTGGACTAGACTACAATGAGCAGTTCTTC. Protein: CASSLGLDYNEQFF.

This chain uses TRBV19 with TRBJ1-4, with D perhaps matching TRBD1 (6 bases). The germline V and J ends were trimmed by 3 bases and 10 bases, with 15 bases remaining between them. The CDR3 covers 14 residues. Per germline, CDR1 LNHDA and CDR2 SQIVND (reference sequence). The CDR3 nucleotides are TGTGCCAGTAGTATTCCGGGGGGCTTTGGAAAACTGTTTTTT. This sequence encodes CASSIPGGFGKLFF. The full variable domain, with the rest looked up from reference TRBV19 and TRBJ1-4, is DGGITQSPKYLFRKEGQNVTLSCEQNLNHDAMYWYRQDPGQGLRLIYYSQIVNDFQKGDIAEGYSVSREKKESFPLTVTSAQKNPTAFYLCASSIPGGFGKLFFGSGTQLSVL.

The chain's CDR3 is CASSRPPGTSSPLHF. CDR3 bases: TGTGCCAGCAGCCGCCCCCCGGGTACTAGTTCACCCCTCCACTTT. The J gene is TRBJ1-6, the V gene TRBV6-5; D unresolved. Germline assignment: CDR1 MNHEY and CDR2 SVGAGI. Trimming pared 6 bases from V and 9 bases from J, leaving 18 bases between. The CDR3 runs 15 residues.

CDR3 protein: CASRERDRGWNQPQHF. The CDR3 DNA sequence: TGTGCCAGCAGGGAAAGGGACAGGGGGTGGAATCAGCCCCAGCATTTT. V and J are TRBV6-1 and TRBJ1-5; TRBD1 agrees at 11 bases. Germline lookup yields CDR1 MNHNS and CDR2 SASEGT. The CDR3 contains 16 residues. V lost 6 bases and J lost 4; bases outside the gene matches: 8.

The rearrangement joins TRBV5-8 to TRBJ2-6; D gene uncertain. V gave up 0 bases and J gave up 5 bases, with 9 bases separating them. CDR1 and CDR2 (germline): SGHTS, YDEGEE. The CDR3 runs to 15 residues. As DNA, the CDR3 is TGTGCCAGCAGCTTGGAGCAGGTCCGGGCCAACGTCCTGACTTTC. This translates into CASSLEQVRANVLTF.

J is TRBJ1-1 and V is TRBV5-1; 7 bases match TRBD1. Per germline, CDR1 SGHRS and CDR2 YFSETQ. CDR3 size: 17 residues. V was clipped by 3 bases and J by 0 bases; unmatched bases: 11. The CDR3 reads CASSSTLNRGLNTEAFF. DNA of the CDR3: TGCGCCAGCAGCTCTACGCTCAACAGGGGCCTGAACACTGAAGCTTTCTTT.

The chain carries TRBV2 and TRBJ2-3; D gene uncertain. The V end lost 7 bases, the J end lost 4 bases, and 18 bases lay between the germline ends. CDR1 and CDR2 (germline): SNHLY, FYNNEI. The CDR3 spans 15 residues. The CDR3 reads CASKVNPPPPDTQYF. CDR3 DNA sequence: TGTGCCAGCAAAGTGAACCCGCCCCCCCCAGATACGCAGTATTTT.

This chain uses TRBV19 with TRBJ2-6; 12 bases are a match to TRBD1. The CDR3 loop spans 21 amino acids. Germline lookup yields CDR1 LNHDA and CDR2 SQIVND (reference sequence). With V trimmed by 6 bases and J by 3 bases, 18 bases remained unmatched. This CDR3 reads CASSPPRDRGRQGGGANVLTF. In DNA, the CDR3 is TGTGCCAGTAGCCCCCCCCGGGACAGGGGGCGCCAAGGTGGTGGGGCCAACGTCCTGACTTTC.

V and J are TRBV6-1 and TRBJ2-7; 7 nucleotides match TRBD2. The CDR3 covers 14 residues. Trimming took 8 bases from V and 0 from J; bases not matched to a gene: 7. CDR1 MNHNS and CDR2 SASEGT come from the germline V gene. This CDR3 reads CASGLAELSYEQYF. For the CDR3, the DNA is TGTGCCAGCGGCCTAGCGGAACTCTCCTACGAGCAGTACTTC.

J is TRBJ1-1 and V is TRBV2; D ambiguous. The CDR3 contains 11 residues. Trimming cost V 5 bases and J 3 bases, with 4 bases left between them. Germline lookup yields CDR1 SNHLY and CDR2 FYNNEI. Written as DNA, the CDR3 is TGTGCCAGCAGTCCTGACACTGAAGCTTTCTTT. Amino acid sequence: CASSPDTEAFF. The entire variable domain, with the rest obtained from reference TRBV2 and TRBJ1-1, is as follows: EPEVTQTPSHQVTQMGQEVILRCVPISNHLYFYWYRQILGQKVEFLVSFYNNEISEKSEIFDDQFSVERPDGSNFTLKIRSTKLEDSAMYFCASSPDTEAFFGQGTRLTVV.